The clone carrying this T cell receptor beta chain was seen many times. Its antigen is still unknown. This entry comes from a study of read filtering for tumor transcriptome and immune sequencing. About the research overall: Among patients, under 20 were male and around 13 female, aged roughly 45 to 80 (mean about 69).

Trimming stripped 2 bases from V and 0 bases from J, with 8 bases between. There are 15 residues in the CDR3. Germline CDR1 and CDR2: SQVTM and ANQGSEA. Study observations and caveats: RNA-seq captured clonotypes less deeply and reliably than IR-seq.

This library used roughly 400 ng RNA and molecular barcoded adaptors spanning alpha/delta and beta/gamma chains. TCRdb reprocessed the reads via MiXCR and lists one record per CDR3 protein. The table includes about 58,000 distinct CDR3 sequences, 9% to 15% detected once. This chain joins TRBV29-1 and TRBJ2-6; the D is unclear. This TCR came from a donor at least 40 years old with multiple myeloma. Sequencing input: a population of CD138-negative cells sorted from bone marrow. CDR3 in DNA: TGCAGCGTTGAAAACAGCCACTCTGGGGCCAACGTCCTGACTTTC. Its protein product is CSVENSHSGANVLTF.